A selection of T cell receptor beta chains follows, all from one sample in a study of CD8+ T cells in alopecia areata. Produced via immunoSEQ multiplex PCR; TCRdb's table is partial and in-frame only. The profile shows 100,000 to 150,000 clones, about 50% of them singletons. The specimen was CD8+ T cells sorted from blood, collected at week 0. The receptors originated from a human donor with alopecia areata. Both conserved end residues are part of each CDR3. A D gene is named only where the DNA matches it firmly. The listing skips clone size in some rows; elsewhere it reads once, few, many or a size class.

D gene,V gene,clone size,J gene,CDR3 DNA,CDR3 protein
TRBD1,TRBV15,few,TRBJ1-1,TGTGCCACCAGCAGATCTGACAGGGGTGAAGCTTTCTTT,CATSRSDRGEAFF
.,TRBV29-1,few,TRBJ2-1,TGCAGCGTTGAAGAAGAGGACAATGAGCAGTTCTTC,CSVEEEDNEQFF
TRBD1,TRBV6-5,.,TRBJ2-2,TGTGCCAGCAACCCCGGGGACAGGAACACCGGGGAGCTGTTTTTT,CASNPGDRNTGELFF
.,TRBV10-3,.,TRBJ2-1,TGTGCCATCAGTGTCGGTTCCTCCTACAATGAGCAGTTCTTC,CAISVGSSYNEQFF
TRBD1,TRBV6-5,.,TRBJ2-1,TGTGCCAGCAGTTTGGGACAGGGCTTCGAGCAGTTCTTC,CASSLGQGFEQFF
TRBD1,TRBV30,few,TRBJ1-1,TGTGCCTGGAGGGTAAGGGGGCCCTCGTCCACTGAAGCTTTCTTT,CAWRVRGPSSTEAFF
.,TRBV29-1,few,TRBJ1-1,TGCAGCGTCTTTAGTACCGGGGGGGACACTGAAGCTTTCTTT,CSVFSTGGDTEAFF
.,TRBV6-5,.,TRBJ1-2,TGTGCCAGCAGTTACTCGGGAGAATCCTATGGCTACACCTTC,CASSYSGESYGYTF
TRBD1,TRBV6-5,once,TRBJ1-2,TGTGCCAGCAGTTACTCGAGGACAGGGGGATCTTATGGCTACACCTTC,CASSYSRTGGSYGYTF
.,TRBV7-9,few,TRBJ1-1,TGTGCCAGCAGCCGGCTGGGTACTGAAGCTTTCTTT,CASSRLGTEAFF
.,TRBV19,once,TRBJ2-5,TGTGCCAGTAGTTTAGGGGAGACCCAGTACTTC,CASSLGETQYF
.,TRBV10-3,.,TRBJ2-1,TGTGCCATCAGCGAACAGGGTATCTACAATGAGCAGTTCTTC,CAISEQGIYNEQFF
.,TRBV11-2,.,TRBJ2-5,TGTGCCAGCAGCGAGGAAGGTCTAGTTGAGGCCCAGTACTTC,CASSEEGLVEAQYF
TRBD1,TRBV7-9,few,TRBJ1-2,TGTGCCACATGGGGTACCGGGACAGGGGAACTTGGCTACACCTTC,CATWGTGTGELGYTF
TRBD1,TRBV30,.,TRBJ1-1,TGTGCCTGGAGTTGGACAGGAACGTCTGAAGCTTTCTTT,CAWSWTGTSEAFF
.,TRBV5-1,.,TRBJ1-4,TGCGCCAGCAGCTGGGCCCCGACAGCAACTAATGAAAAACTGTTTTTT,CASSWAPTATNEKLFF
TRBD1,TRBV6-5,.,TRBJ2-3,TGTGCCAGCAGTTACGGACAGGGGTTTGGGACAGATACGCAGTATTTT,CASSYGQGFGTDTQYF
TRBD1,TRBV4-3,.,TRBJ1-2,TGCGCCAGCAGCCAAGGGTACAGGGGGCTCGACTATGGCTACACCTTC,CASSQGYRGLDYGYTF
.,TRBV19,.,TRBJ2-7,TGTGCCAGTAGCCCCCGGGGCTACGAGCAGTACTTC,CASSPRGYEQYF
.,TRBV6-6,.,TRBJ1-1,TGTGCCAGCACTCTAGAGAACACTGAAGCTTTCTTT,CASTLENTEAFF
.,TRBV29-1,.,TRBJ1-1,TGCAGCGTTCCCGACGATAAGGACACTGAAGCTTTCTTT,CSVPDDKDTEAFF
TRBD2,TRBV27,.,TRBJ2-7,TGTGCCAGCAGTTCACTAGCGGGGCACTACGAGCAGTACTTC,CASSSLAGHYEQYF
.,TRBV5-1,.,TRBJ1-1,TGCGCCAGCAGCGCCCTACGAACACTTGAAGCTTTCTTT,CASSALRTLEAFF
TRBD2,TRBV4-3,few,TRBJ2-3,TGCGCCAGCAGCCAAGATCTCGGGAGCGGGGGTACAGATACGCAGTATTTT,CASSQDLGSGGTDTQYF
.,TRBV7-6,.,TRBJ2-5,TGTGCCAGCAGCTCACGTATGGGAGAGACCCAGTACTTC,CASSSRMGETQYF
.,TRBV5-6,.,TRBJ2-1,TGTGCCAGCAGCTTGAATCTGGGTTCCAGCTCCTACAATGAGCAGTTCTTC,CASSLNLGSSSYNEQFF
.,TRBV4-1,.,TRBJ2-1,TGCGCCAGCAGCCGCGGTAGTGACAATGAGCAGTTCTTC,CASSRGSDNEQFF
.,TRBV7-2,.,TRBJ1-1,TGTGCCAGCAGCTTCGCGAACACTGAAGCTTTCTTT,CASSFANTEAFF
TRBD1,TRBV4-3,few,TRBJ2-1,TGCGCCAGCAGTTTCCGGGACAGGGATCCCTACAATGAGCAGTTCTTC,CASSFRDRDPYNEQFF
.,TRBV7-9,few,TRBJ2-1,TGTGCCAGCAGCTTTGGGCAGGGAGCTTACAATGAGCAGTTCTTC,CASSFGQGAYNEQFF
.,TRBV4-1,few,TRBJ1-1,TGCGCCAGCAGCCAAGAGGACCGGACTGAAGCTTTCTTT,CASSQEDRTEAFF
TRBD2,TRBV7-9,.,TRBJ2-3,TGTGCCAGCAGCTGGGGACTAGCGGGCGGCGCCACAGATACGCAGTATTTT,CASSWGLAGGATDTQYF
TRBD1,TRBV9,few,TRBJ1-2,TGTGCCAGCAGCGTCGACAGGGAGACCTATGGCTACACCTTC,CASSVDRETYGYTF
.,TRBV15,.,TRBJ1-5,TGTGCCACCAGCAGGGGGTCTTTGGGTCAGCCCCAGCATTTT,CATSRGSLGQPQHF
TRBD1,TRBV30,.,TRBJ2-5,TGTGCCTGGGCCGTCCTTGACAGGGGAGAGACCCAGTACTTC,CAWAVLDRGETQYF
.,TRBV27,.,TRBJ1-2,TGTGCCAGCAGTAATGATGGTCGTGGCTACACCTTC,CASSNDGRGYTF
TRBD1,TRBV29-1,.,TRBJ1-1,TGCAGCGTTGAAGAGGGGACAGGGGAAGCTTTCTTT,CSVEEGTGEAFF
TRBD1,TRBV13,few,TRBJ2-1,TGTGCCAGCAGCCTGGGACAGGGTCTTTACAATGAGCAGTTCTTC,CASSLGQGLYNEQFF
TRBD1,TRBV6-6,.,TRBJ1-1,TGTGCCAGCAGTTGGGACAGGGGGCTTACTGAAGCTTTCTTT,CASSWDRGLTEAFF
TRBD1,TRBV4-1,.,TRBJ2-2,TGCGCCAGCAGCCTTCGACAGGGGGCCGGGGAGCTGTTTTTT,CASSLRQGAGELFF
.,TRBV7-9,few,TRBJ2-4,TGTGCCAGCAGCCAACAGGGTGGTTTAGCCAAAAACATTCAGTACTTC,CASSQQGGLAKNIQYF
.,TRBV7-9,few,TRBJ2-1,TGTGCCAGCAGCTCGGACCCGCGGGGTTCGTACAATGAGCAGTTCTTC,CASSSDPRGSYNEQFF
TRBD1,TRBV29-1,.,TRBJ2-2,TGCAGCGTTGAAGGGACAGGCACCGGGGAGCTGTTTTTT,CSVEGTGTGELFF
.,TRBV7-9,few,TRBJ2-5,TGTGCCAGCAGCTTAGCCCGCTCTAAAGAGACCCAGTACTTC,CASSLARSKETQYF
TRBD1,TRBV7-3,.,TRBJ2-3,TGTGCCAGCAGCCCCGGACAGGGGGGGCCCGATACGCAGTATTTT,CASSPGQGGPDTQYF
.,TRBV10-3,.,TRBJ1-1,TGTGCCATCAGTGAGTCGAGCGCTGAAGCTTTCTTT,CAISESSAEAFF
TRBD1,TRBV7-9,.,TRBJ1-5,TGTGCCAGCAGCTCGGGACAGATAAATCAGCCCCAGCATTTT,CASSSGQINQPQHF
.,TRBV5-6,.,TRBJ1-2,TGTGCCAGCAGCTTTGGGACTCAGGGCTATGGCTACACCTTC,CASSFGTQGYGYTF
TRBD2,TRBV10-3,few,TRBJ2-1,TGTGCCATCAGACCAACCGGGACTAGCGGGGGGACAGAGCAGTTCTTC,CAIRPTGTSGGTEQFF
.,TRBV4-3,.,TRBJ1-2,TGCGCCAGCAGCCAAGTGGAGGGGGGCTATGGCTACACCTTC,CASSQVEGGYGYTF
.,TRBV4-1,.,TRBJ1-5,TGCGCCAGCAGCCAAGTCGTCGGTAGGAATCAGCCCCAGCATTTT,CASSQVVGRNQPQHF
.,TRBV30,once,TRBJ2-7,TGTGCCTGGACCAGAGCGGCCTTACGCTACGAGCAGTACTTC,CAWTRAALRYEQYF
.,TRBV9,.,TRBJ2-2,TGTGCCAGCAGCGTAGTAGTGGACTATCAGGGAAGGGCCGGGGAGCTGTTTTTT,CASSVVVDYQGRAGELFF
.,TRBV4-1,.,TRBJ1-6,TGCGCCAGCAGCCAGGAGGGCTCCTATAATTCACCCCTCCACTTT,CASSQEGSYNSPLHF
.,TRBV7-8,few,TRBJ2-7,TGTGCCAGCAGCTTAGACAGGGCCTACGAGCAGTACTTC,CASSLDRAYEQYF
TRBD1,TRBV6-1,.,TRBJ2-4,TGTGCCAGCACAGGACAGGGGGCCAAAAACATTCAGTACTTC,CASTGQGAKNIQYF
.,TRBV29-1,.,TRBJ2-7,TGCAGCGTTGAGTGGGACACTTCCTACGAGCAGTACTTC,CSVEWDTSYEQYF
.,TRBV30,.,TRBJ2-7,TGTGCCTGGAGCTACATGGGACTTATTGAATACGAGCAGTACTTC,CAWSYMGLIEYEQYF
.,TRBV29-1,few,TRBJ1-5,TGCAGCGTCCTGTGGGGGGAGGCCCAGCATTTT,CSVLWGEAQHF
.,TRBV6-1,.,TRBJ2-1,TGTGCCAGCAGTGAAGACTTTTCCTCTTGGGGGGCCGGTGACAATGAGCAGTTCTTC,CASSEDFSSWGAGDNEQFF